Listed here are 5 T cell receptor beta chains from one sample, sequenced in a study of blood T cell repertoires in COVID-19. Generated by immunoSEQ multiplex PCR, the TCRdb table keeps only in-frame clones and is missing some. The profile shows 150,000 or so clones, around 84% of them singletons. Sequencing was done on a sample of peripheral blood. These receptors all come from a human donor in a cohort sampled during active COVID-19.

CDR3 nucleotides: TGCAGTGCTAGTAAGAGTGCAACTAATGAAAAACTGTTTTTT. Encoded protein: CSASKSATNEKLFF. The genes are TRBV20-1 and TRBJ1-4; D is undetermined. The germline CDR1 and CDR2 sequences are DFQATT and SNEGSKA (reference sequence). This CDR3 contains 14 residues. V gave up 3 bases and J gave up 0 bases, with 8 bases separating them.

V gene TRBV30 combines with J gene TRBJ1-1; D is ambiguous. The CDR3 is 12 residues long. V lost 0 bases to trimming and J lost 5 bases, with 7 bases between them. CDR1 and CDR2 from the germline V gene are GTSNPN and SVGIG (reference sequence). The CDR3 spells CAWSVGWTEAFF. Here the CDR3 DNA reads TGTGCCTGGAGTGTCGGTTGGACTGAAGCTTTCTTT. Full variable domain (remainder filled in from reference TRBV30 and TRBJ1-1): SQTIHQWPATLVQPVGSPLSLECTVEGTSNPNLYWYRQAAGRGLQLLFYSVGIGQISSEVPQNLSASRPQDRQFILSSKKLLLSDSGFYLCAWSVGWTEAFFGQGTRLTVV.

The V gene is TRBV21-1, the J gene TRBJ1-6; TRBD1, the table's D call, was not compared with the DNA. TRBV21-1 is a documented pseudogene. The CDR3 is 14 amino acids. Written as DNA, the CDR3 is TGTGCCAGCAACCTGACAGGCGTTAATTCACCCCTCCACTTT. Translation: CASNLTGVNSPLHF.

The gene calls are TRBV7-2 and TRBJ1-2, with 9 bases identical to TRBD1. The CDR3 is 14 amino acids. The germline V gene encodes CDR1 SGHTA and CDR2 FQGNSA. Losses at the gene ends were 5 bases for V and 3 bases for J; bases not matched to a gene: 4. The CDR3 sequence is CASSRDRGDYGYTF. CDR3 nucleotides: TGTGCCAGCAGCCGCGACAGGGGGGACTATGGCTACACCTTC.

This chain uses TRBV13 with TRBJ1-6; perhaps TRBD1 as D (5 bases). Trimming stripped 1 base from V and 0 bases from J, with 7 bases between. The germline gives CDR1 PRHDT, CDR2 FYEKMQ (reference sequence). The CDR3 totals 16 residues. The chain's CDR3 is CASSLERGSYNSPLHF. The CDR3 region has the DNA TGTGCCAGCAGCTTAGAAAGGGGCTCCTATAATTCACCCCTCCACTTT.